What follows are 11 T cell receptor beta chains derived from one specimen sequenced in a study of cytomegalovirus exposure and HLA in healthy donors. Amplification used 60 Vbeta primers and 13 Jbeta primers. This table comes from immunoSEQ multiplex PCR, and its TCRdb copy is limited to in-frame clones, with some not included. The sample has 200,000 to 250,000 clones, roughly 87% seen once. Sequencing used PBMCs. These receptors were collected from a woman aged 40-49 years in good health and CMV-seropositive.

This rearrangement joins TRBV2 to TRBJ2-5; TRBD2 matches at 16 bases. With 4 bases clipped from V and 6 bases from J, the junction kept 8 bases outside the gene matches. CDR1 is SNHLY and CDR2 is FYNNEI in the germline V gene. This CDR3 is built from 17 residues. CDR3 bases: TGTGCCAGCAGTGTGGGGACTAGCGGGGGGGGACTTAAGACCCAGTACTTC. It translates to CASSVGTSGGGLKTQYF.

This rearrangement joins TRBV18 to TRBJ1-2, with a tentative D call TRBD1 (6 bases). This CDR3 spans 16 amino acids. CDR1 is KGHSH and CDR2 is LQKENI in the germline V gene. Trimming took off 4 bases at V and 4 bases at J, with 19 bases between the two ends. For the CDR3, the DNA is TGTGCCAGCTCACTGAGACAGGCCTCATCGGGCTATGGCTACACCTTC. This encodes CASSLRQASSGYGYTF.

The V call is TRBV5-1, the J call TRBJ2-3; 7 bases line up with TRBD2. This CDR3 is built from 14 residues. The V gene end was trimmed by 4 bases and the J gene end by 1 base; junction bases not matched to a gene: 3. Germline assignment: CDR1 SGHRS and CDR2 YFSETQ. CDR3 nucleotides: TGCGCCAGCAGCAGCGGGGAACGCACAGATACGCAGTATTTT. This gives the protein CASSSGERTDTQYF.

This clone appeared a single time. This rearrangement joins TRBV19 to TRBJ2-5; 12 bases map to TRBD1. This CDR3 is built from 14 residues. V was clipped by 4 bases and J by 4 bases; unmatched bases: 1. Per germline, CDR1 LNHDA and CDR2 SQIVND (reference sequence). CDR3 loop: CASSRDRGLETQYF. In nucleotides, the CDR3 is TGTGCCAGTAGTAGGGACAGGGGGCTAGAGACCCAGTACTTC.

This rearrangement joins TRBV19 to TRBJ2-7; TRBD1 aligns across 9 bases. CDR1 and CDR2 from the germline V gene are LNHDA and SQIVND (reference sequence). V lost 9 bases and J lost 2; bases outside the gene matches: 11. The CDR3 is 15 residues long. The CDR3 is CASRTGDFVPYEQYF. CDR3 coding DNA: TGTGCCAGCCGGACAGGGGACTTTGTCCCCTACGAGCAGTACTTC. Full variable domain (rest looked up from reference TRBV19 and TRBJ2-7): DGGITQSPKYLFRKEGQNVTLSCEQNLNHDAMYWYRQDPGQGLRLIYYSQIVNDFQKGDIAEGYSVSREKKESFPLTVTSAQKNPTAFYLCASRTGDFVPYEQYFGPGTRLTVT.

This sequence joins TRBV6-1 and TRBJ1-1, with D maybe TRBD1 (5 bases). CDR1 MNHNS and CDR2 SASEGT come from the germline V gene. This CDR3 has 13 amino acids. The V gene lost 5 bases and the J gene lost 4 bases, with 11 bases spanning the gap. In DNA form, the CDR3 reads TGTGCCAGCAGTAGACAGAGGAGCACTGAAGCTTTCTTT. Translating it yields CASSRQRSTEAFF.

This clone has just one count. The chain joins TRBV19 to TRBJ1-1; possible D gene TRBD1, 6 bases. V lost 5 bases, J lost 1 base, and 17 bases lay in between. The germline CDR1 and CDR2 sequences are LNHDA and SQIVND (reference sequence). This CDR3 has 16 residues. CDR3 loop: CASSRTGRGENTEAFF. CDR3 DNA sequence: TGTGCCAGTAGTCGAACGGGCAGGGGAGAGAACACTGAAGCTTTCTTT. Together with reference TRBV19 and TRBJ1-1, the CDR3 gives the full variable domain: DGGITQSPKYLFRKEGQNVTLSCEQNLNHDAMYWYRQDPGQGLRLIYYSQIVNDFQKGDIAEGYSVSREKKESFPLTVTSAQKNPTAFYLCASSRTGRGENTEAFFGQGTRLTVV.

J is TRBJ1-2 and V is TRBV5-1; no reliable D call. The CDR3 covers 13 residues. From germline, CDR1 is SGHRS and CDR2 YFSETQ. V lost 2 bases, J lost 4 bases, and 9 bases lay in between. The CDR3 here is CASSFESSYGYTF. The CDR3 coding sequence is TGCGCCAGCAGCTTCGAGAGTTCCTATGGCTACACCTTC. Looking up the rest from reference TRBV5-1 and TRBJ1-2 gives the full variable domain: KAGVTQTPRYLIKTRGQQVTLSCSPISGHRSVSWYQQTPGQGLQFLFEYFSETQRNKGNFPGRFSGRQFSNSRSEMNVSTLELGDSALYLCASSFESSYGYTFGSGTRLTVV.

The V call is TRBV9, the J call TRBJ2-3; 8 bases align to TRBD1. Germline CDR1 and CDR2: SGDLS and YYNGEE. This CDR3 spans 15 amino acids. With 3 bases clipped from V and 1 base from J, the junction kept 4 bases outside the gene matches. CDR3 DNA sequence: TGTGCCAGCAGCGCTCGGACAGGGCGCACAGATACGCAGTATTTT. The encoded protein is CASSARTGRTDTQYF.

The chain joins TRBV7-9 to TRBJ2-1, with 8 bases fitting TRBD2. The CDR3 has 15 amino acids. Unmatched junction bases numbered 6, after V lost 4 bases and J lost 4 bases. Germline assignment: CDR1 SEHNR and CDR2 FQNEAQ (reference sequence). The CDR3, as DNA: TGTGCCAGCAGCTCAGGGAGCGGGAGTTACAATGAGCAGTTCTTC. Its translation: CASSSGSGSYNEQFF.

The table lists this clone with a few counts. This rearrangement joins TRBV2 to TRBJ1-1; D unclear. Trimming removed 4 bases from V and 0 bases from J, with 6 bases in between. Per the germline V gene, CDR1 is SNHLY and CDR2 is FYNNEI. This CDR3 has 13 residues. Here the CDR3 DNA reads TGTGCCAGCAGTGGAGGCATGAACACTGAAGCTTTCTTT. Residues: CASSGGMNTEAFF.